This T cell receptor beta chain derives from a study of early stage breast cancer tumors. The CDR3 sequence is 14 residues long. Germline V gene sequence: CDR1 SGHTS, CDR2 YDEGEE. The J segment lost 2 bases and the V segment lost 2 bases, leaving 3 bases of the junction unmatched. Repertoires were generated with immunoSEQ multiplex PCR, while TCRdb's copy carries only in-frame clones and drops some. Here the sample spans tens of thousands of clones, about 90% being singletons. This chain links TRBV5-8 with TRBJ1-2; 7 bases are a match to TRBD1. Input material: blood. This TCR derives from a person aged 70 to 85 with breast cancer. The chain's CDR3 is CASSLRGQNYGYTF. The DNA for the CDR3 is TGTGCCAGCAGCTTAAGGGGACAGAACTATGGCTACACCTTC. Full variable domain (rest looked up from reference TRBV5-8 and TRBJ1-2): EAGVTQSPTHLIKTRGQQATLRCSPISGHTSVYWYQQALGLGLQFLLWYDEGEERNRGNFPPRFSGRQFPNYSSELNVNALELEDSALYLCASSLRGQNYGYTFGSGTRLTVV.